This T cell receptor beta chain was identified in a study of cytomegalovirus exposure and HLA in healthy donors. Study outcomes and limitations: Previous analysis showed most TCR beta V segments were productive about 90% or about 30% of the time. A further, later analysis showed that HLA-associated TCR beta chains (compared with equally common others) were more clonally expanded. Reportedly, HLA-A and HLA-B alleles of most subjects were accurately predicted from TCR beta.

Germline V gene data show CDR1 as SGHRS and CDR2 as YFSETQ. The CDR3 is 14 residues long. With 7 bases clipped from V and 0 bases from J, the junction kept 3 bases outside the gene matches. A note on this clone: No antigen is known for it.

The primer mix had 60 Vbeta and 13 Jbeta primers. Some clones are missing from TCRdb's copy, which holds only in-frame ones; the method was immunoSEQ multiplex PCR. The table lists about 190,000 clones, approximately 78% of them singletons. The sequencing sample was made of PBMCs. The TCR was taken from a woman between 18 and 29 years old in good health and CMV-seronegative. The rearrangement uses TRBV5-1 and TRBJ2-1; TRBD1 matches 8 bases. CDR3 loop: CASHTGGSYNEQFF. The CDR3 DNA reads TGCGCCAGCCATACAGGGGGCTCCTACAATGAGCAGTTCTTC.